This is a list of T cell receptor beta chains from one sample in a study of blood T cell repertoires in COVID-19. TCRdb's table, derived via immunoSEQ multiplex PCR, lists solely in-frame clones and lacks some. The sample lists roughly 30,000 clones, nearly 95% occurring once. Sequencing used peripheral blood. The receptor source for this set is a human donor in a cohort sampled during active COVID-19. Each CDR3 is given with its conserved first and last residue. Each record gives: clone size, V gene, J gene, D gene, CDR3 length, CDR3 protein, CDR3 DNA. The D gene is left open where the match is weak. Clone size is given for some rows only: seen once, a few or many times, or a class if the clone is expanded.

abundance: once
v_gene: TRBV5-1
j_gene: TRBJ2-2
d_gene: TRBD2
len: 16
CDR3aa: CASSFLSGTNTGELFF
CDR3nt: TGCGCCAGCAGCTTCCTTAGCGGGACAAACACCGGGGAGCTGTTTTTT

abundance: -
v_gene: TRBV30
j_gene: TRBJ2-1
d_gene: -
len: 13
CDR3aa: CAWSLEDRNEQFF
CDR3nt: TGTGCCTGGAGTTTAGAGGATAGGAATGAGCAGTTCTTC

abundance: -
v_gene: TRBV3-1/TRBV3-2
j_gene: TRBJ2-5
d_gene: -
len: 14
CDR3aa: CASSQLSVEVTQYF
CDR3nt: TGTGCCAGCAGCCAACTTAGCGTAGAAGTGACCCAGTACTTC

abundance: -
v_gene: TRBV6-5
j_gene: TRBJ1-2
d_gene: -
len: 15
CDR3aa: CASTGWQGDNYGYTF
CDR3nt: TGTGCCAGCACGGGCTGGCAGGGCGACAACTATGGCTACACCTTC

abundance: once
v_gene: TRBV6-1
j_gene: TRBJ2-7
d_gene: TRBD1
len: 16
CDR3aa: CASSEALLTGVYEQYF
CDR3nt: TGTGCCAGCAGTGAAGCGCTGCTGACAGGGGTTTACGAGCAGTACTTC

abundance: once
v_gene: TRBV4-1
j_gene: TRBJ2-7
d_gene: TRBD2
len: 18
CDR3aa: CASSHWTSGSGFPIEQYF
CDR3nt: TGCGCCAGCAGCCATTGGACTAGCGGGAGTGGATTTCCTATCGAGCAGTACTTC

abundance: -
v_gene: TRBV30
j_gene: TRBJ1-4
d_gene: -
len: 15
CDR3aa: CAWTFRWGPNEKLFF
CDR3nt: TGTGCCTGGACCTTTCGATGGGGGCCCAATGAAAAACTGTTTTTT

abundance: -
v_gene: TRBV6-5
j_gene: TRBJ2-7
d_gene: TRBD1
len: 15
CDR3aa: CASSSQGADGYEQYF
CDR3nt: TGTGCCAGCAGTTCACAGGGGGCGGACGGCTACGAGCAGTACTTC

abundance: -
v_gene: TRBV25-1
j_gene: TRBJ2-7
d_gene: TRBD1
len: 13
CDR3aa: CATGTDTTYEQYF
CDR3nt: TGTGCCACCGGGACAGATACTACCTACGAGCAGTACTTC

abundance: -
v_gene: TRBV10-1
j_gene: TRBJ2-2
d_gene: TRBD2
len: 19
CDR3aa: CASSDFSGPSGGASGELFF
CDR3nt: TGCGCCAGCAGTGATTTTTCGGGACCTAGCGGGGGGGCGAGCGGGGAGCTGTTTTTT

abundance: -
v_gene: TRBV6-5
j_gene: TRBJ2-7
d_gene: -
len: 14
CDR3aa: CATARGGSSYEQYF
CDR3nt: TGTGCCACCGCCCGAGGGGGTAGCTCCTACGAGCAGTACTTC

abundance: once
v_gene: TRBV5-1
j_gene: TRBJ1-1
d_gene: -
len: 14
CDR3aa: CASSLVQGGREAFF
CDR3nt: TGCGCCAGCAGCTTGGTACAGGGCGGCCGTGAAGCTTTCTTT

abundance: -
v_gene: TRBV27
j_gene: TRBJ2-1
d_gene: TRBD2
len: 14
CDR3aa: CASSLGLALNEQFF
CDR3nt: TGTGCCAGCAGTTTGGGACTAGCGTTAAATGAGCAGTTCTTC

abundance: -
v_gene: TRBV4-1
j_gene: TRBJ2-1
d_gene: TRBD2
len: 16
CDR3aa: CASSQARTGLVSEQFF
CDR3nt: TGCGCCAGCAGCCAAGCAAGGACGGGACTAGTAAGTGAGCAGTTCTTC

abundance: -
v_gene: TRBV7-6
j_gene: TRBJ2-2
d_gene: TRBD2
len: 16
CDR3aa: CASSPSSGRSTGELFF
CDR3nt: TGTGCCAGCAGCCCTTCTAGCGGGAGGAGTACCGGGGAGCTGTTTTTT

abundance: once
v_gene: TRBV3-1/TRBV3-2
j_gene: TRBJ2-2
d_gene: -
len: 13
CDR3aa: CASSQQGGGELFF
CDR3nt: TGTGCCAGCAGCCAACAGGGAGGCGGGGAGCTGTTTTTT

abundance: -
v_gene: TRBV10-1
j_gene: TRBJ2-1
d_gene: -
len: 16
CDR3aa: CASSESSLRLEGEQFF
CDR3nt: TGCGCCAGCAGTGAGTCTTCCCTTAGGCTGGAGGGTGAGCAGTTCTTC

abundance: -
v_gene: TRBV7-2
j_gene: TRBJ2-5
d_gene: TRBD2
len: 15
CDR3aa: CASSGGGGPEETQYF
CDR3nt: TGTGCCAGCTCGGGAGGCGGGGGGCCTGAAGAGACCCAGTACTTC

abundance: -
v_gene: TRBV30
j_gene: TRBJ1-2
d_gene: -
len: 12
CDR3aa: CAWSVPRILYTF
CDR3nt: TGTGCCTGGAGTGTTCCGCGGATACTCTACACCTTC

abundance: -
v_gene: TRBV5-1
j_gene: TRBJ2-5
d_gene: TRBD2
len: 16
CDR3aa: CASSLFSGGDRETQYF
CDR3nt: TGCGCCAGCAGCTTATTTAGCGGGGGGGATCGAGAGACCCAGTACTTC

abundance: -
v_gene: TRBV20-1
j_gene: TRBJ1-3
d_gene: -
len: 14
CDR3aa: CSASGLLAGNTIYF
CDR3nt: TGCAGTGCTAGTGGACTGCTGGCGGGAAACACCATATATTTT

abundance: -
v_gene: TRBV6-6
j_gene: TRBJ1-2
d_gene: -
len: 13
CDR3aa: CASSPGQNYGYTF
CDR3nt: TGTGCCAGCAGTCCAGGACAGAACTATGGCTACACCTTC

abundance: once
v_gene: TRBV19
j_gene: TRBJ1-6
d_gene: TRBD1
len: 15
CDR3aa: CASSIGTGSNSPLHF
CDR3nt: TGTGCCAGTAGTATCGGGACAGGGAGTAATTCACCCCTCCACTTT

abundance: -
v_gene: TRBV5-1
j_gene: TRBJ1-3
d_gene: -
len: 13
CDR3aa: CASSLASGNTIYF
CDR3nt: TGCGCCAGCAGCTTGGCTTCTGGAAACACCATATATTTT

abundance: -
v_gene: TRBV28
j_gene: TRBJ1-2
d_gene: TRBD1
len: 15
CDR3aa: CASRSNRGGTYGYTF
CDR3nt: TGTGCCAGCAGATCTAACAGGGGGGGAACCTATGGCTACACCTTC

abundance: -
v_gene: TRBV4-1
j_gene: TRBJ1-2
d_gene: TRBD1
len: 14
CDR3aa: CASAGQGLSYGYTF
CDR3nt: TGCGCCAGCGCGGGACAGGGGTTGAGCTATGGCTACACCTTC

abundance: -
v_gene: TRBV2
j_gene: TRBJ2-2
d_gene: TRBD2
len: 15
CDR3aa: CASSATSGRVGELFF
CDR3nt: TGTGCCAGCAGTGCTACTAGCGGGAGGGTCGGGGAGCTGTTTTTT

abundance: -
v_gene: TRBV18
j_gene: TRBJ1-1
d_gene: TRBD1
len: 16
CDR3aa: CASSGRGRGSNTEAFF
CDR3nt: TGTGCCAGCTCGGGCAGGGGGCGTGGGTCGAACACTGAAGCTTTCTTT

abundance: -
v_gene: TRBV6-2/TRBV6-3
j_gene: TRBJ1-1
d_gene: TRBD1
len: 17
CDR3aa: CASSYLSSGGMNTEAFF
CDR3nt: TGTGCCAGCAGTTACCTTTCATCAGGGGGCATGAACACTGAAGCTTTCTTT

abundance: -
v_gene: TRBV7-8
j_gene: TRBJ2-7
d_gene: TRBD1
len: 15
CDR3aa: CASSSSGQSSYEQYF
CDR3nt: TGTGCCAGCAGCTCGTCGGGACAGAGCTCCTACGAGCAGTACTTC

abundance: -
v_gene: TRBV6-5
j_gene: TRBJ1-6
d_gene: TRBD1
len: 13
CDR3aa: CASSYDPGQALHF
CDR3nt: TGTGCCAGCAGTTATGACCCAGGACAGGCCCTCCACTTT

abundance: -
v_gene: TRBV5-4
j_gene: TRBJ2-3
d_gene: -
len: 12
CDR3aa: CASSSSTDTQYF
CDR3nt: TGTGCCAGCAGCTCTAGCACAGATACGCAGTATTTT

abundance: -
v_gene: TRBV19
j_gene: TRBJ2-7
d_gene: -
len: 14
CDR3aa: CASSIPGRGGEQYF
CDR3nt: TGTGCCAGTAGTATCCCCGGGAGAGGTGGCGAGCAGTACTTC

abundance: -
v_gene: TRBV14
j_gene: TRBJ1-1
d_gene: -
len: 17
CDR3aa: CASSPDRGANVNTEAFF
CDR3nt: TGTGCCAGCAGCCCAGACCGGGGGGCTAATGTGAACACTGAAGCTTTCTTT

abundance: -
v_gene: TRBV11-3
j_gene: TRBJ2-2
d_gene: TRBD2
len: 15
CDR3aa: CASSPGGTLTGELFF
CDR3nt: TGTGCCAGCAGCCCGGGGGGGACTCTCACCGGGGAGCTGTTTTTT